The next 2 T cell receptor beta chains were all read from a single sample in a study of blood T cell repertoires in COVID-19. Generated by immunoSEQ multiplex PCR, the TCRdb table keeps only in-frame clones and is missing some. The table lists about 440,000 clones, around 91% of them singletons. Sequencing input: PBMCs or T cells enriched from blood (not recorded which). The receptors were sampled from a man between 18 and 29 years old who had recovered from COVID-19.

CDR3 protein: CSVAQGGNTEAFF. CDR3 in DNA: TGCAGCGTCGCACAGGGCGGGAACACTGAAGCTTTCTTT. The chain joins TRBV29-1 to TRBJ1-1; tentative D call: TRBD1 (6 bases). V lost 6 bases and J 1 base, leaving 12 bases between the germline ends. Germline values: CDR1 SQVTM, CDR2 ANQGSEA. This CDR3 contains 13 residues.

The rearrangement links TRBV6-5 to TRBJ2-7; 8 bases are a match to TRBD2. Germline CDR1 and CDR2: MNHEY and SVGAGI. The CDR3 consists of 14 residues. With V trimmed by 8 bases and J by 4 bases, 10 bases remained unmatched. The CDR3 region is CASGPPLAVYEQYF. DNA of the CDR3: TGTGCCAGCGGCCCCCCACTAGCGGTTTACGAGCAGTACTTC.